This T cell receptor beta chain was sequenced in a study of cytomegalovirus exposure and HLA in healthy donors. CDR3 length equals 15 residues. Germline CDR1 reads SGHRS; CDR2 reads YFSETQ. V trimming: 0 bases; J trimming: 6 bases; junction bases outside the gene matches: 6. Primers: 60 Vbeta forward and 13 Jbeta reverse. Clones were sequenced by immunoSEQ multiplex PCR, and TCRdb holds only the in-frame ones, with some missing. Altogether 100,000 or so clones are present, around 76% being singletons, with the ten largest covering around 9.1%. Sequencing was carried out using PBMCs. The chain combines TRBV5-1 with TRBJ2-1; 7 positions agree with TRBD1. The sequence came from a young man in good health and CMV-seropositive. The CDR3 bases are TGCGCCAGCAGCTTGGGACAGGGAGCCCGCAATGAGCAGTTCTTC. This sequence encodes CASSLGQGARNEQFF.